The entry that follows covers one T cell receptor beta chain sequence. Its antigen remains unknown. The CDR3 is 14 amino acids. V shed 3 bases and J shed 4 bases, with 13 bases lying between them. From germline, CDR1 is KGHSH and CDR2 LQKENI. These data are taken from a study of cytomegalovirus exposure and HLA in healthy donors. Whole-study context: Genotyping of roughly 400 donors showed that about 84% belonged to the Caucasian-associated ancestry cluster.

It was healthy bone marrow donors who served as donors. PCR used 60 Vbeta primers and 13 Jbeta primers. Only in-frame clones appear in the TCRdb table, and some are missing; sequencing was by immunoSEQ multiplex PCR. The data hold 150,000 to 200,000 clones, with about 85% observed a single time. Notes on the study in general: Another analysis was done later, and it associated approximately 15,000 TCR beta sequences with HLA alleles at 0.05 false discovery rate. The authors later linked a missense DCLRE1C variant to TCR beta V- and J-gene trimming.

Sample: PBMCs. The chain employs TRBV18 and TRBJ2-7; perhaps TRBD2 as D (5 bases). The source is a man in his fifties or sixties in good health and CMV-seropositive. CDR3 region: CASSPPGSEYEQYF. The CDR3 DNA sequence: TGTGCCAGCTCACCTCCGGGATCGGAGTACGAGCAGTACTTC. Full variable domain (rest looked up from reference TRBV18 and TRBJ2-7): NAGVMQNPRHLVRRRGQEARLRCSPMKGHSHVYWYRQLPEEGLKFMVYLQKENIIDESGMPKERFSAEFPKEGPSILRIQQVVRGDSAAYFCASSPPGSEYEQYFGPGTRLTVT.